The present T cell receptor beta chain was sequenced within a study of T cell changes during pregnancy in multiple sclerosis. Produced via immunoSEQ multiplex PCR; TCRdb's table is partial and in-frame only. Among 85,000 to 100,000 clones, approximately 90% were seen once, and the ten largest hold approximately 0.9%. Trimming stripped 6 bases from V and 5 bases from J, with 7 bases between. The CDR3 has 11 residues. Germline V lookup: CDR1 KGHSH, CDR2 LQKENI. The source was peripheral blood, collected before pregnancy. This TCR was recovered from a female donor with multiple sclerosis, enrolled in a pregnancy study. The chain combines TRBV18 with TRBJ2-5; D gene ambiguous. The CDR3 bases are TGTGCCAGCTCCACGGTGGAGACCCAGTACTTC. Translation gives CASSTVETQYF.